The entry below describes one T cell receptor beta chain. The antigen remains undetermined. Sample time point: week 11, during vaccination. Doses consisted of 300 ug of mutant IDH1 20-mer peptide each, paired with topical imiquimod. The V gene's germline CDR1 is SGHRS and CDR2 YFSETQ. V was clipped by 4 bases and J by 5 bases, with 13 bases between them. This CDR3 comprises 14 residues. These data originate in a study of a mutant IDH1 vaccine in newly diagnosed glioma. For the study at large: The sex distribution of treated patients was about 60% male and around 40% female, with a mean age of roughly 40 years. Former treatment meant radiotherapy, temozolomide, or both; the majority had gotten both.

Overall study findings and caveats: Pseudoprogression seemingly bore no relation to changes in top peripheral T cell clonotypes.

TCRdb keeps only in-frame clones here, not all; method: immunoSEQ multiplex PCR. The sample carries about 60,000 clones, 84% recorded once. Sequences were derived from PBMCs, sampled from a glioma patient whose treatment included an IDH1 peptide vaccine. V is TRBV5-1 and J is TRBJ1-5; TRBD1 is a possible D gene (5 bases). The sequence came from a woman in her fifties or sixties with glioma. CDR3 nucleotide sequence: TGCGCCAGCAGCATAAATCAGGGTGATCAGCCCCAGCATTTT. This translates into CASSINQGDQPQHF.